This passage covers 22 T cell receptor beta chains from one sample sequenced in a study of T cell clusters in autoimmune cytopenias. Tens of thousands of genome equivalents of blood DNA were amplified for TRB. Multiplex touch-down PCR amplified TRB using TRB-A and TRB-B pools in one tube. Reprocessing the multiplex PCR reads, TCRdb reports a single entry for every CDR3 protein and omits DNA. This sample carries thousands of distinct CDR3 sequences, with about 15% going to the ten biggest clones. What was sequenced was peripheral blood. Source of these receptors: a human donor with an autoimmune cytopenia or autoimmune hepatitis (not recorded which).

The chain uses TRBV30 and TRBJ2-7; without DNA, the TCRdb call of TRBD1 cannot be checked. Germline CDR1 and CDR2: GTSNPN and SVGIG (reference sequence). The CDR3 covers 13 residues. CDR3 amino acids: CAWSAGGGYEQYF. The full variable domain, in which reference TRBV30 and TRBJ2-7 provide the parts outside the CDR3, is SQTIHQWPATLVQPVGSPLSLECTVEGTSNPNLYWYRQAAGRGLQLLFYSVGIGQISSEVPQNLSASRPQDRQFILSSKKLLLSDSGFYLCAWSAGGGYEQYFGPGTRLTVT.

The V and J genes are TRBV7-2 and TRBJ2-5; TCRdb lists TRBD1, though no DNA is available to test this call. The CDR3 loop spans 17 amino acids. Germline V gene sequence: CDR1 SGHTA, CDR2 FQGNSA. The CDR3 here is CASSLGGGAGHVQTQYF.

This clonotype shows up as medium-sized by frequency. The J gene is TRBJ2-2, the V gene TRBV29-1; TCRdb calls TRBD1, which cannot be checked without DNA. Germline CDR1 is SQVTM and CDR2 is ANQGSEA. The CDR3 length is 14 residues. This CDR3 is CSVTGWLNTGELFF.

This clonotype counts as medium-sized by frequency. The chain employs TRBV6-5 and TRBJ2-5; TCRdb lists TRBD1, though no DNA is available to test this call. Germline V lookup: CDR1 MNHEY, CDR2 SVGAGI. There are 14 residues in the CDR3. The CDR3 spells CASRKDRGPETQYF.

CDR3: CASSFQGTTEAFF. This sequence joins TRBV12-3 or TRBV12-4 and TRBJ1-1; TCRdb names TRBD1, which stays unverified in the absence of DNA. The CDR3 contains 13 residues.

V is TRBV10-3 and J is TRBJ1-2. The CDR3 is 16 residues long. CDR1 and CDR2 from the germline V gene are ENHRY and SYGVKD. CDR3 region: CAISEWAGPANYGYTF.

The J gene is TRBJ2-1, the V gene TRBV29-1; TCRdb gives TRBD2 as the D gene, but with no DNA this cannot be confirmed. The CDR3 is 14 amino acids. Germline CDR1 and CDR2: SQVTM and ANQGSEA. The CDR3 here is CSVPTSGIGDEQFF.

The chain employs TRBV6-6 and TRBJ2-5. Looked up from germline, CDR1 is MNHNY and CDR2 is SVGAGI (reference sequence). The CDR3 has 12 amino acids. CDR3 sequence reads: CASSFGYETQYF.

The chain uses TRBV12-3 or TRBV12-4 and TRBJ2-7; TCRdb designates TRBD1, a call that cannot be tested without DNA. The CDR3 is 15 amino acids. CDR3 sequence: CASRRSGTGVYEQYF.

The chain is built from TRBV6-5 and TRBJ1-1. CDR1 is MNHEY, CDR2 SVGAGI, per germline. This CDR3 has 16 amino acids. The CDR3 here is CASSYQEVIKNTEAFF.

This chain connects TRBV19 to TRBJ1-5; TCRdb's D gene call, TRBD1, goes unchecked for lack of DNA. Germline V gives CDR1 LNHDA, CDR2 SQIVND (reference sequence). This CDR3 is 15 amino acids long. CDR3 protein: CASSIEGQGEQPQHF.

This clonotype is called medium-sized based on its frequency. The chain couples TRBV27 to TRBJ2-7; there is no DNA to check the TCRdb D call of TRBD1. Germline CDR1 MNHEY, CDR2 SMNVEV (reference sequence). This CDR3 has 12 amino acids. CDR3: CASSTGTYEQYF.

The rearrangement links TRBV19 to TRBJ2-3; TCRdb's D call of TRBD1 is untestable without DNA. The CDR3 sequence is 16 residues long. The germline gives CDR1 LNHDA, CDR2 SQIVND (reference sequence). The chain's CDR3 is CASSIPGGKDTDTQYF.

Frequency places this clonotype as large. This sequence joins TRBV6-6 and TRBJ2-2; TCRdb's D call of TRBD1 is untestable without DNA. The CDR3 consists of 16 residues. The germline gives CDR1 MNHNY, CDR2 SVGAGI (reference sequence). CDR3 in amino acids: CASSYLGTGGSGELFF.

CDR3 loop: CATSLSGGQFF. The gene calls are TRBV24-1 and TRBJ2-1; TCRdb lists TRBD2, though no DNA is available to test this call. The germline V gene has CDR1 KGHDR and CDR2 SFDVKD. The CDR3 spans 11 residues.

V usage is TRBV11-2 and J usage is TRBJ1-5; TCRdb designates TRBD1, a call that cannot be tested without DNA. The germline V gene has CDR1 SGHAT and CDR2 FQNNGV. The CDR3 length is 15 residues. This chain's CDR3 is CASSLSGTLYQPQHF.

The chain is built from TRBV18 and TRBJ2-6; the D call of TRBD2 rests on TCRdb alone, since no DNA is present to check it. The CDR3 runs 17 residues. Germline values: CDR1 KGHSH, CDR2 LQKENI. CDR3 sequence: CASSPIAALSGANVLTF.

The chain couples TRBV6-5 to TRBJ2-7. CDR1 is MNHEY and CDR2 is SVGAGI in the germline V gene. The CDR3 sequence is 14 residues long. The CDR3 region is CASSTAGGPYEQYF.

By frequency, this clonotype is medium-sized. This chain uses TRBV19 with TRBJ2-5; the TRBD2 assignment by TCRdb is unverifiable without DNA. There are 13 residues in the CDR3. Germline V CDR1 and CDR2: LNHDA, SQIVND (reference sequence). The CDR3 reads CASSFLVGETQYF.

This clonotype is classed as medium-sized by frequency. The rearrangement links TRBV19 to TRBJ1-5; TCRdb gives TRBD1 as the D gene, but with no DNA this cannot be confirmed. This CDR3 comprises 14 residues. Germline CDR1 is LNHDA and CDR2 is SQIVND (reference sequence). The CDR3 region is CASSTTGDNQPQHF.

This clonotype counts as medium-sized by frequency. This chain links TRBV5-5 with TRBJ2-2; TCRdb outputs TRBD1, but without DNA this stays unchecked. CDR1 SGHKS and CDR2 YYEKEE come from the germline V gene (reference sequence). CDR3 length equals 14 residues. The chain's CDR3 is CASRPGQGTGELFF.

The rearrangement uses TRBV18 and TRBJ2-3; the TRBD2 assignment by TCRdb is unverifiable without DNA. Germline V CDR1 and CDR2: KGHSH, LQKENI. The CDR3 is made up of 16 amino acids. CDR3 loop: CASSPTGSGGTDTQYF.